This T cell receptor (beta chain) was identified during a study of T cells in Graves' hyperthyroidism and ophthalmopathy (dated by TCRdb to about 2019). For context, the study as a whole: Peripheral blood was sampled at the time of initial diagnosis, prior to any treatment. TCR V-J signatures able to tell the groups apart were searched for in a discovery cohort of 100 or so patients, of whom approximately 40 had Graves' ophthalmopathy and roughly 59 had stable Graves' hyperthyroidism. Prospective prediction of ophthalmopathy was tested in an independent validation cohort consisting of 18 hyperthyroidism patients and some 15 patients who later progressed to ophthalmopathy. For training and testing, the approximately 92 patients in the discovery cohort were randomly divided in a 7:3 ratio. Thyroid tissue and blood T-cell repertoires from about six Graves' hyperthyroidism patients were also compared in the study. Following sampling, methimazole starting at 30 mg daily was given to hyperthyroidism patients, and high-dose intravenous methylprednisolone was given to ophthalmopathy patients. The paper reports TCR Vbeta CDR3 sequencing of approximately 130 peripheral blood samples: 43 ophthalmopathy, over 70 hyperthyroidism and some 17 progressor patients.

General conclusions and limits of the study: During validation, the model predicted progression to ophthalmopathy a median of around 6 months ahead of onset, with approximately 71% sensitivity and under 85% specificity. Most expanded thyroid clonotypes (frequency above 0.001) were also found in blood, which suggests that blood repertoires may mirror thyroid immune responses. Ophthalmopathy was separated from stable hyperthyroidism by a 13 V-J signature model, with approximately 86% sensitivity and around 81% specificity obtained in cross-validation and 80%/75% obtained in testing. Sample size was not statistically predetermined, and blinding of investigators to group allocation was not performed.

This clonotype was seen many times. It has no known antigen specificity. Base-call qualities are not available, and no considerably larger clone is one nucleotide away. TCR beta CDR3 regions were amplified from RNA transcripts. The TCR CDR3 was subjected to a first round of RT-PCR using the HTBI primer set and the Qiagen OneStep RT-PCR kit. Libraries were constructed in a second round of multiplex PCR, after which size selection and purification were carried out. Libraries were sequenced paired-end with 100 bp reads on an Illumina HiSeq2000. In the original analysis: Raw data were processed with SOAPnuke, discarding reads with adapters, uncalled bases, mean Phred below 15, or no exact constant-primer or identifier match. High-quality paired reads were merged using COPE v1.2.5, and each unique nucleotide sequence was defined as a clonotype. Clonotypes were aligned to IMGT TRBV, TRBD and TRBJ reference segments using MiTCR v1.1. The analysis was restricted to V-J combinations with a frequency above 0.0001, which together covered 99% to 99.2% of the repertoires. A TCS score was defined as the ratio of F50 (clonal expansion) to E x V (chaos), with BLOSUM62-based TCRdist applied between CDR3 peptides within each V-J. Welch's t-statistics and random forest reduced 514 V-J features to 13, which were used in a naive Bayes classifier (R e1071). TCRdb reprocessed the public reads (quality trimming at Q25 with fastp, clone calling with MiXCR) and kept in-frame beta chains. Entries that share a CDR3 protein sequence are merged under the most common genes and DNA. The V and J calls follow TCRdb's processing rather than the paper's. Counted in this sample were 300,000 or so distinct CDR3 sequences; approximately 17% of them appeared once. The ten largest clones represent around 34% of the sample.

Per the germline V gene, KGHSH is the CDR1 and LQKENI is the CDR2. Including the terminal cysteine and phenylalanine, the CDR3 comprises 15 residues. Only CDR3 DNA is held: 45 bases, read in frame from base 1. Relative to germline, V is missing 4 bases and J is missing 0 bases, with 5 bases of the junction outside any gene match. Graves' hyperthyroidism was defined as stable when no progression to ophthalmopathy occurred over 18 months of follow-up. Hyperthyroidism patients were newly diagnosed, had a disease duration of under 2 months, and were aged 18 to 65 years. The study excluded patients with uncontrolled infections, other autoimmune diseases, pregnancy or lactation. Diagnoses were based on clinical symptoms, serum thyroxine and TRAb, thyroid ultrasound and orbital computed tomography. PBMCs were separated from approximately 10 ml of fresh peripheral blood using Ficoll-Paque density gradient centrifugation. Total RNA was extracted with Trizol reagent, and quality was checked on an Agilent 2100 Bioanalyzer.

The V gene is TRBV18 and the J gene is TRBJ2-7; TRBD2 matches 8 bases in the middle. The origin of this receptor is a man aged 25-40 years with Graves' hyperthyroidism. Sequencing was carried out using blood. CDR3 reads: CASSHSGGSSYEQYF. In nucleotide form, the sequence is TGTGCCAGCTCACACAGCGGGGGTAGCTCCTACGAGCAGTACTTC.